In its sample, the clone carrying this T cell receptor beta chain was seen once. Being one base from a much bigger clone, this may be a read error. Distinct nucleotide sequences in the sample also encode this CDR3. Method: immunoSEQ multiplex PCR; TCRdb's copy keeps in-frame clones and lacks some. This sample has about 33,000 clones, with 88% found just once. The sample comes from a study of OX40 agonist ivuxolimab in advanced cancers. Study-wide context: Participants averaged approximately 65 years of age (range roughly 23 to 90) and were around 85% male.

Germline values: CDR1 MDHEN, CDR2 SYDVKM. The CDR3 loop spans 16 amino acids. The V end was cut by 6 bases, the J end by 0 bases, with 18 bases between. The source material was CD4+ or CD8+ T cells sorted from blood, sampled in a trial of the OX40 agonist ivuxolimab. The chain recombines TRBV28 with TRBJ2-7; no reliable D call. The clonotype was recovered from an adult with an advanced solid tumor such as melanoma, head and neck, liver or kidney cancer. Written as DNA, the CDR3 is TGTGCCAGCAGCTCCTCGCGTAGTGGAACCTCCTACGAGCAGTACTTC. Translation: CASSSSRSGTSYEQYF. Drawing the rest from reference TRBV28 and TRBJ2-7, the complete variable domain is DVKVTQSSRYLVKRTGEKVFLECVQDMDHENMFWYRQDPGLGLRLIYFSYDVKMKEKGDIPEGYSVSREKKERFSLILESASTNQTSMYLCASSSSRSGTSYEQYFGPGTRLTVT.